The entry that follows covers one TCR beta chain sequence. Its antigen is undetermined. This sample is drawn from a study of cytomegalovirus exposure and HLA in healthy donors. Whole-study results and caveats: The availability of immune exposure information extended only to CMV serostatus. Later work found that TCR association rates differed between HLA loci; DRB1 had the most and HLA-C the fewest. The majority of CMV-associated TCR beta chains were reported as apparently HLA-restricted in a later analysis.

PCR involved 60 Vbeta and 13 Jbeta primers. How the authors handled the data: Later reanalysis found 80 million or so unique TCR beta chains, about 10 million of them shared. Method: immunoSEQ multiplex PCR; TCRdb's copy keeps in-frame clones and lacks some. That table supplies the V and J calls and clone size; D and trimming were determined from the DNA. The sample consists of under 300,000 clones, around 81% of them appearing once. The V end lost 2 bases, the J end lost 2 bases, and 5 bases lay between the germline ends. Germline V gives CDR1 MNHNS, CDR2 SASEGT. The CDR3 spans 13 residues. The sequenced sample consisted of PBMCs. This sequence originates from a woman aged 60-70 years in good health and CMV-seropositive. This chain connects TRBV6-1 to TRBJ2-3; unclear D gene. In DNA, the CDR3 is TGTGCCAGCAGTGAAAGAGTCACAGATACGCAGTATTTT. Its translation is CASSERVTDTQYF.